Given below is one T cell receptor beta chain in context. Its antigen is unknown. In the PCR, 60 Vbeta and 13 Jbeta primers were used. Generated by immunoSEQ multiplex PCR, the TCRdb table keeps only in-frame clones and is missing some. The table has about 110,000 clones, nearly 85% seen once. The CDR3 totals 13 residues. V shed 6 bases and J shed 10 bases, with 15 bases lying between them. Germline CDR1 reads MNHNS; CDR2 reads SASEGT. This sample is drawn from a study of cytomegalovirus exposure and HLA in healthy donors. General study points: It has been reported that TCR beta sequences accurately predicted the HLA-A and HLA-B alleles of most subjects.

The V gene is TRBV6-1, the J gene TRBJ1-4; D is uncertain. The sample taken for sequencing was PBMCs. The sequence came from a man aged 18 to 30 in good health and CMV-seronegative. This chain's CDR3 is CASRRVDPGKLFF. The CDR3 DNA sequence: TGTGCCAGCAGGAGGGTGGATCCGGGAAAACTGTTTTTT.